A single sample gave rise to the 9 T cell receptor beta chains below, sequenced in a study of cytomegalovirus exposure and HLA in healthy donors (dated by TCRdb to 2016 to 2017). Libraries were built with the immunoSEQ multiplex PCR assay. For the multiplex PCR, a mixture combining 60 forward primers for TCR Vbeta segments and 13 reverse primers for TCR Jbeta segments was used. The table comes from immuneACCESS by way of TCRdb, which keeps in-frame sequences with V and J called. Part of the clones is missing from these tables; in studies checked, under half for an unresolved V gene and the rest for unknown reasons. This sample gives 80,000 or so clones in total; over 60% of them show up just once. The ten top clones hold 9.5% to 13% of the sample. Source material: PBMCs. The receptors come from a male donor in good health and CMV-seropositive.

The chain is built from TRBV7-3 and TRBJ1-2; TRBD1 matches 8 bases. CDR1 SGHTA and CDR2 FQGTGA come from the germline V gene. V lost 5 bases to trimming and J lost 3 bases; unmatched junction nucleotides: 5. This CDR3 has 14 amino acids. The CDR3: CASSRKQGDYGYTF. CDR3 in DNA: TGTGCCAGCAGCCGCAAACAGGGGGACTATGGCTACACCTTC.

This chain connects TRBV5-1 to TRBJ1-1; D uncertain. The germline V gene has CDR1 SGHRS and CDR2 YFSETQ. Between the trimmed V and J ends, which lost 5 bases and 4 bases, there was a span of 18 bases. This CDR3 is built from 15 residues. CDR3 protein: CASSQEGGRTTEAFF. CDR3 sequence (DNA): TGCGCCAGCAGTCAGGAGGGCGGGAGAACCACTGAAGCTTTCTTT.

The chain carries TRBV30 and TRBJ1-2; D remains unclear. Trimming took 0 bases from V and 4 from J, leaving 9 bases between them. Germline V gene sequence: CDR1 GTSNPN, CDR2 SVGIG (reference sequence). This CDR3 has 13 residues. DNA of the CDR3: TGTGCCTGGAGTGTAACAGCCCTCTATGGCTACACCTTC. The encoded protein is CAWSVTALYGYTF.

The chain couples TRBV5-1 to TRBJ2-1; 9 nucleotides agree with TRBD1. CDR3 size: 14 residues. V shed 4 bases, J shed 7 bases, and the junction held 6 bases outside the gene matches. Germline-derived CDR1 and CDR2 are SGHRS and YFSETQ. CDR3: CASSRNRGQNEQFF. The DNA for the CDR3 is TGCGCCAGCAGCAGAAACAGGGGGCAAAATGAGCAGTTCTTC.

A few counts support this clone. This chain connects TRBV4-2 to TRBJ2-3; 14 nucleotides line up with TRBD2. The CDR3 consists of 20 residues. Germline CDR1 and CDR2: LGHNA and YNFKEQ. Trimming at V came to 0 bases and at J to 4 bases, leaving 12 bases not matched to a gene. The DNA of the CDR3 is TGTGCCAGCAGCCAAGAGACTAGCGGGGGGGCCCCTATTATGGCAGATACGCAGTATTTT. Protein: CASSQETSGGAPIMADTQYF.

This clone occurred once. The chain carries TRBV7-9 and TRBJ2-1, with 8 nucleotides matching TRBD1. Germline-derived CDR1 and CDR2 are SEHNR and FQNEAQ (reference sequence). V lost 4 bases to trimming and J lost 8 bases; unmatched junction nucleotides: 10. CDR3 size: 15 residues. The CDR3: CASSSTQDRVDEQFF. CDR3 DNA: TGTGCCAGCAGCTCCACCCAGGACAGGGTCGATGAGCAGTTCTTC.

V usage is TRBV14 and J usage is TRBJ1-2; 7 bases agree with TRBD1. The germline V gene has CDR1 SGHDN and CDR2 FVKESK. The length of the CDR3 is 16 residues. V was clipped by 0 bases and J by 6 bases; unmatched bases: 10. This CDR3 is CASSQDLAGGVHGYTF. CDR3 nucleotides: TGTGCCAGCAGCCAAGATCTGGCAGGGGGAGTACATGGCTACACCTTC.

The chain carries TRBV7-2 and TRBJ2-1; D might be TRBD2 (5 bases). V shed 9 bases and J shed 8 bases, with 14 bases lying between them. The CDR3 is 12 amino acids. In germline, CDR1 is SGHTA, CDR2 FQGNSA. CDR3 sequence: CASRGPAHEQFF. CDR3 nucleotide sequence: TGTGCCAGTCGAGGGCCCGCCCATGAGCAGTTCTTC.

CDR3 sequence reads: CASSEFGTGANTEAFF. In DNA form, the CDR3 reads TGTGCCAGCAGTGAATTCGGGACAGGGGCGAACACTGAAGCTTTCTTT. This sequence joins TRBV6-1 and TRBJ1-1; 10 positions match TRBD1. This CDR3 region has 16 residues. CDR1 is MNHNS and CDR2 is SASEGT in the germline V gene. V gave up 2 bases and J gave up 1 base; unmatched junction bases: 4.